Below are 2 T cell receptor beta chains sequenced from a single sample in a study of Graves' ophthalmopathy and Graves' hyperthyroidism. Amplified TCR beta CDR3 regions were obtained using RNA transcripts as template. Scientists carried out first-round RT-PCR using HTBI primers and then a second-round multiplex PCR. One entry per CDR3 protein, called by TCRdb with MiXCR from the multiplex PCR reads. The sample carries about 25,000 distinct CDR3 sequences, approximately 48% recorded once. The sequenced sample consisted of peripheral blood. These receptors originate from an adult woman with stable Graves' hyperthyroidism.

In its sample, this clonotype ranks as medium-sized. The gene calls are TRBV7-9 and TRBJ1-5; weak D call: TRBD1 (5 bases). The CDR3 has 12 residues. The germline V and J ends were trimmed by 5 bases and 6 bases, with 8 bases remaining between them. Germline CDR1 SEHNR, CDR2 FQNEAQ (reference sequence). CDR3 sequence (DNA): TGTGCCAGCAGCACTGACAGTCAGCCCCAGCATTTT. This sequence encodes CASSTDSQPQHF.

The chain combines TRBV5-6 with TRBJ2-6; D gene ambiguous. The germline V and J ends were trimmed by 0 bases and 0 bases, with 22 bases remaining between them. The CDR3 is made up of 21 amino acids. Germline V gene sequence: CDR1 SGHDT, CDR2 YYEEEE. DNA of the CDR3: TGTGCCAGCAGCTTGGAGAGTTACGCGAACACCGGGTGCTCTGGGGCCAACGTCCTGACTTTC. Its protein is CASSLESYANTGCSGANVLTF.